A single sample gave rise to the 28 T cell receptor beta chains below, sequenced in a study of response to subunit inactivated influenza vaccine. MiXCR, run by TCRdb on the RT-PCR reads, gives a single entry per CDR3 protein. This table holds about 700,000 distinct CDR3 sequences, roughly 15% found once. The sample here was PBMCs from blood, taken 14 days before vaccination. The origin of the receptors is a man aged 45-65 years who received an inactivated influenza vaccine.

This clonotype occurred a few times. The CDR3 here is CASRPTGARNTEAFF. Here the CDR3 DNA reads TGTGCCAGCAGACCTACAGGGGCCAGGAACACTGAAGCTTTCTTT. This chain connects TRBV27 to TRBJ1-1, with TRBD1 matching 7 bases. Trimming at V came to 6 bases and at J to 1 base, leaving 8 bases not matched to a gene. There are 15 residues in the CDR3. CDR1 is MNHEY, CDR2 SMNVEV, per germline (reference sequence).

A few counts support this clonotype. The chain links TRBV16 to TRBJ1-1; D possibly corresponds to TRBD1 (5 bases). This CDR3 region has 15 residues. Germline values: CDR1 KGHSY, CDR2 FQNENV. Between the trimmed V and J ends, which lost 5 bases and 0 bases, there was a span of 13 bases. CDR3 amino acids: CASSSDSSLNTEAFF. CDR3 in DNA: TGTGCCAGCAGCTCCGACAGTTCACTGAACACTGAAGCTTTCTTT. Full variable domain (rest looked up from reference TRBV16 and TRBJ1-1): GEEVAQTPKHLVRGEGQKAKLYCAPIKGHSYVFWYQQVLKNEFKFLISFQNENVFDETGMPKERFSAKCLPNSPCSLEIQATKLEDSAVYFCASSSDSSLNTEAFFGQGTRLTVV.

The chain links TRBV10-3 to TRBJ1-4, with D perhaps matching TRBD1 (5 bases). Germline CDR1 and CDR2: ENHRY and SYGVKD. V lost 8 bases and J 5 bases, leaving 12 bases between the germline ends. This CDR3 is built from 13 residues. The CDR3 DNA follows: TGTGCCATCGGGGGAGGGAAAAATGAAAAACTGTTTTTT. This gives the protein CAIGGGKNEKLFF.

The V and J genes are TRBV7-6 and TRBJ2-3; 8 nucleotides match TRBD2. Germline V gene data show CDR1 as SGHVS and CDR2 as FNYEAQ. Trimming took 1 base from V and 0 from J; bases not matched to a gene: 3. This CDR3 spans 16 amino acids. The CDR3 region has the DNA TGTGCCAGCAGCTTAGTTGTAGCGGGGAGCACAGATACGCAGTATTTT. It encodes CASSLVVAGSTDTQYF.

This sequence joins TRBV6-2 or TRBV6-3 and TRBJ2-3, with D uncertain. V was trimmed by 0 bases and J by 6 bases, leaving 13 bases between them. CDR1 is MNHEY and CDR2 is SVGEGT in the germline V gene. This CDR3 comprises 15 residues. CDR3 in amino acids: CASSYSSPGRDTQYF. The CDR3 DNA is TGTGCCAGCAGTTACTCGAGTCCGGGCCGGGATACGCAGTATTTT.

This clonotype came up a few times. This chain joins TRBV18 and TRBJ2-1; D uncertain. This CDR3 is built from 17 residues. V lost 3 bases and J 0 bases, leaving 15 bases between the germline ends. The germline gives CDR1 KGHSH, CDR2 LQKENI. CDR3 region: CASSPPQGQSSYNEQFF. In DNA, the CDR3 is TGTGCCAGCTCACCTCCCCAAGGGCAGAGCTCCTACAATGAGCAGTTCTTC.

This clonotype was observed a few times. The chain has TRBV18 and TRBJ2-6, with D hard to call. V was clipped by 4 bases and J by 4 bases, with 11 bases between them. The CDR3 length is 15 residues. Germline values: CDR1 KGHSH, CDR2 LQKENI. The CDR3 reads CASSLRRWGANVLTF. DNA of the CDR3: TGTGCCAGCTCACTTCGGCGTTGGGGGGCCAACGTCCTGACTTTC.

This clonotype was found a few times. The rearrangement uses TRBV20-1 and TRBJ2-7; tentatively, D is TRBD2 (6 bases). CDR1 and CDR2 from the germline V gene are DFQATT and SNEGSKA (reference sequence). This CDR3 is 13 amino acids long. Trimming took off 6 bases at V and 5 bases at J, with 17 bases between the two ends. In nucleotides, the CDR3 is TGCAGTGCCCCTACGTATGGGAGGCACGAGCAGTACTTC. Protein: CSAPTYGRHEQYF.

This rearrangement joins TRBV7-2 to TRBJ2-2; 9 bases map to TRBD1. The CDR3 contains 15 residues. The V gene end was trimmed by 5 bases and the J gene end by 4 bases; junction bases not matched to a gene: 5. The V gene's germline CDR1 is SGHTA and CDR2 FQGNSA. The CDR3 loop is CASSPGTGTTGELFF. As DNA, the CDR3 is TGTGCCAGCAGCCCAGGGACAGGGACCACCGGGGAGCTGTTTTTT.

This clonotype was counted only a few times. This chain joins TRBV20-1 and TRBJ2-1; TRBD2 matches 7 bases. Losses at the gene ends were 3 bases for V and 1 base for J; bases not matched to a gene: 3. CDR3 size: 14 residues. Germline lookup yields CDR1 DFQATT and CDR2 SNEGSKA (reference sequence). The CDR3 nucleotides read TGCAGTGCTAGTCCGGGGGGTTCCTACAATGAGCAGTTCTTC. Translated: CSASPGGSYNEQFF.

This clonotype was picked up many times. This rearrangement joins TRBV4-3 to TRBJ2-7, with no clear D. V was pared by 4 bases and J by 2 bases, with 12 bases between. CDR1 and CDR2 from the germline V gene are LGHNA and YSLEER. The CDR3 runs to 14 residues. CDR3 in DNA: TGCGCCAGCAGCCCTTTAGACTGGACCTACGAGCAGTACTTC. It is translated as CASSPLDWTYEQYF.

The chain links TRBV5-5 to TRBJ2-5; no firm D call. Germline V gives CDR1 SGHKS, CDR2 YYEKEE (reference sequence). V was shortened by 1 base and J by 0 bases, with 7 bases between the two germline ends. The CDR3 is 14 amino acids. CDR3 region: CASSLLGDQETQYF. The DNA for the CDR3 is TGTGCCAGCAGCTTGCTTGGAGACCAAGAGACCCAGTACTTC.

This clonotype appeared a few times. The CDR3 sequence: CSARDFVTVNEQFF. In nucleotides, the CDR3 is TGCAGTGCTAGAGATTTTGTTACAGTTAATGAGCAGTTCTTC. The rearrangement uses TRBV20-1 and TRBJ2-1; D gene uncertain. This CDR3 contains 14 residues. V lost 0 bases to trimming and J lost 7 bases, with 13 bases between them. Germline assignment: CDR1 DFQATT and CDR2 SNEGSKA (reference sequence).

In this sample, this clonotype turned up many times. The V call is TRBV20-1, the J call TRBJ2-1; D is unresolved. With 6 bases removed from V and 4 bases from J, the gap between germline ends came to 7 bases. The CDR3 is made up of 11 amino acids. The germline V gene has CDR1 DFQATT and CDR2 SNEGSKA (reference sequence). DNA of the CDR3: TGCAGTGCAGAAAATTACAATGAGCAGTTCTTC. Amino acid sequence: CSAENYNEQFF.

This clonotype showed up just a few times. The V gene is TRBV5-1, the J gene TRBJ1-1; D is unclear. V gave up 1 base and J gave up 0 bases, with 10 bases separating them. The CDR3 totals 15 residues. In germline, CDR1 is SGHRS, CDR2 YFSETQ. CDR3 coding DNA: TGCGCCAGCAGCTTGAGCGCGGACCTGAACACTGAAGCTTTCTTT. Translating gives CASSLSADLNTEAFF.

The sample holds a few counts of this clonotype. The chain couples TRBV6-5 to TRBJ2-3; D ambiguous. There are 13 residues in the CDR3. Trimming stripped 2 bases from V and 4 bases from J, with 7 bases between. Germline V gene data show CDR1 as MNHEY and CDR2 as SVGAGI. The CDR3 here is CASSYIGADTQYF. The CDR3 DNA is TGTGCCAGCAGTTACATAGGCGCAGATACGCAGTATTTT.

This clonotype has more than one count but fewer than ten. J is TRBJ2-1 and V is TRBV6-5, with 9 bases aligning to TRBD2. The length of the CDR3 is 16 residues. Germline V gene sequence: CDR1 MNHEY, CDR2 SVGAGI. V gave up 2 bases and J gave up 3 bases; unmatched junction bases: 5. CDR3 bases: TGTGCCAGCAGTTACGATGTAGCGGGGGTCTACAATGAGCAGTTCTTC. It specifies CASSYDVAGVYNEQFF.

The J gene is TRBJ2-5, the V gene TRBV2, with 10 bases aligning to TRBD2. Germline lookup yields CDR1 SNHLY and CDR2 FYNNEI. Trimming removed 8 bases from V and 0 bases from J; junction bases left unmatched: 3. This CDR3 spans 14 amino acids. For the CDR3, the DNA is TGTGCCAGCGGGCTAGCGGGGGACCAAGAGACCCAGTACTTC. Its translation: CASGLAGDQETQYF.

This clonotype was picked up many times. The V call is TRBV29-1, the J call TRBJ2-5, with 8 bases fitting TRBD2. The J segment lost 3 bases and the V segment lost 4 bases, leaving 4 bases of the junction unmatched. CDR3 size: 13 residues. Germline CDR1 SQVTM, CDR2 ANQGSEA. The CDR3 sequence: CSVGLAGKETQYF. The CDR3 DNA reads as TGCAGCGTTGGCCTAGCGGGTAAAGAGACCCAGTACTTC.

This sequence joins TRBV11-1 and TRBJ2-2, with 14 bases that match TRBD2. Germline-derived CDR1 and CDR2 are SGHAT and FQDESV (reference sequence). The CDR3 is 19 residues long. The J segment lost 4 bases and the V segment lost 0 bases, leaving 7 bases of the junction unmatched. CDR3 in DNA: TGTGCCAGCAGCTTAGCAGGGACTAGCGGGAGATCGGGCACCGGGGAGCTGTTTTTT. Its protein is CASSLAGTSGRSGTGELFF.

The rearrangement links TRBV9 to TRBJ2-1; D is possibly TRBD2 (5 bases). Trimming shortened V by 3 bases and J by 0 bases, and 10 bases separated the two germline ends. Germline V CDR1 and CDR2: SGDLS, YYNGEE. This CDR3 region has 15 residues. The CDR3 DNA is TGTGCCAGCAGCGATACGGGATACTCCTACAATGAGCAGTTCTTC. Residues: CASSDTGYSYNEQFF.

This clonotype has at least ten counts. The chain carries TRBV4-2 and TRBJ1-5; tentative D call: TRBD1 (5 bases). The CDR3 contains 14 residues. Trimming pared 3 bases from V and 6 bases from J, leaving 12 bases between. Germline assignment: CDR1 LGHNA and CDR2 YNFKEQ. The CDR3 loop is CASSHRTGGQPQHF. In DNA, the CDR3 is TGTGCCAGCAGCCATAGAACCGGGGGTCAGCCCCAGCATTTT.

This clonotype was counted a few times. This chain links TRBV20-1 with TRBJ1-1; D ambiguous. Deletions cut 6 bases from V and 1 base from J, with 15 bases between. Germline V gene lookup returns CDR1 DFQATT and CDR2 SNEGSKA (reference sequence). This CDR3 has 14 residues. CDR3 residues: CSASRGMRNTEAFF. The CDR3 DNA follows: TGCAGTGCGAGCCGAGGGATGCGGAACACTGAAGCTTTCTTT.

The V call is TRBV5-8, the J call TRBJ2-7; 10 nucleotides agree with TRBD1. Germline V lookup: CDR1 SGHTS, CDR2 YDEGEE. This CDR3 contains 16 residues. V was pared by 4 bases and J by 0 bases, with 7 bases of the junction left unmatched. The CDR3 DNA is TGTGCCAGCAGCCTCCGTGGGACAGGGGTCTCCTACGAGCAGTACTTC. It encodes CASSLRGTGVSYEQYF.

This chain uses TRBV5-1 with TRBJ1-6; 9 bases align to TRBD1. The trim removed 0 bases at V and 12 bases at J, leaving 4 bases unmatched. Germline CDR1 and CDR2: SGHRS and YFSETQ. The CDR3 is 14 residues long. CDR3 sequence: CASSLGQGEGPLHF. The DNA of the CDR3 is TGCGCCAGCAGCTTGGGACAGGGGGAAGGACCCCTCCACTTT. The full variable domain, completed using reference TRBV5-1 and TRBJ1-6, is KAGVTQTPRYLIKTRGQQVTLSCSPISGHRSVSWYQQTPGQGLQFLFEYFSETQRNKGNFPGRFSGRQFSNSRSEMNVSTLELGDSALYLCASSLGQGEGPLHFGNGTRLTVT.

The rearrangement links TRBV29-1 to TRBJ1-1, with D possibly TRBD1 on 5 matching bases. The germline V and J ends were trimmed by 3 bases and 5 bases, with 13 bases remaining between them. Germline CDR1 SQVTM, CDR2 ANQGSEA. The CDR3 spans 13 residues. CDR3 residues: CSVDQGLGTEAFF. CDR3 bases: TGCAGCGTTGATCAGGGCCTTGGGACTGAAGCTTTCTTT.

This clonotype has only a few counts. This chain uses TRBV20-1 with TRBJ1-1; possibly TRBD1 for D (5 bases). Trimming stripped 6 bases from V and 4 bases from J, with 9 bases between. Germline CDR1 reads DFQATT; CDR2 reads SNEGSKA (reference sequence). The length of the CDR3 is 11 residues. The CDR3 here is CSAGGITEAFF. The CDR3 DNA reads TGCAGTGCGGGGGGTATCACTGAAGCTTTCTTT.

The chain has TRBV6-1 and TRBJ2-5; 12 bases fit TRBD2. With V trimmed by 3 bases and J by 2 bases, 1 base remained unmatched. CDR1 is MNHNS and CDR2 is SASEGT in the germline V gene. The CDR3 is 15 residues long. The DNA for the CDR3 is TGTGCCAGCAGTGATACTAGCGGGGGGCAAGAGACCCAGTACTTC. This encodes CASSDTSGGQETQYF.